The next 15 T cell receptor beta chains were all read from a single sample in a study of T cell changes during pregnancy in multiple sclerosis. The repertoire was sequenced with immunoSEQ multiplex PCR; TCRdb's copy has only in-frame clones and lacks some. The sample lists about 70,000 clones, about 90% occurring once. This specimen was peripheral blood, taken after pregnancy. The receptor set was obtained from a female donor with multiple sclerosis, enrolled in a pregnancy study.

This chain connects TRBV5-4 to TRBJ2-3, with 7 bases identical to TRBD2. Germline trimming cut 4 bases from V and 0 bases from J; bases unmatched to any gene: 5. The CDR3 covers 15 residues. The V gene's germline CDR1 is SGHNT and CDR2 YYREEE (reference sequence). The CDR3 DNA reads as TGTGCCAGCAGCCAAAGCGGGACTAGCACAGATACGCAGTATTTT. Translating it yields CASSQSGTSTDTQYF.

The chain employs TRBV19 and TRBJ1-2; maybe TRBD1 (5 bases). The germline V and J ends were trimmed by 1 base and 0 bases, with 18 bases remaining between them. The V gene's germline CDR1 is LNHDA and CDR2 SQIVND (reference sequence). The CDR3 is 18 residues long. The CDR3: CASSIGLDTTSANYGYTF. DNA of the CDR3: TGTGCCAGTAGTATAGGCCTGGACACGACATCAGCTAACTATGGCTACACCTTC. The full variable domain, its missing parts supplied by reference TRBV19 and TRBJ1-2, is DGGITQSPKYLFRKEGQNVTLSCEQNLNHDAMYWYRQDPGQGLRLIYYSQIVNDFQKGDIAEGYSVSREKKESFPLTVTSAQKNPTAFYLCASSIGLDTTSANYGYTFGSGTRLTVV.

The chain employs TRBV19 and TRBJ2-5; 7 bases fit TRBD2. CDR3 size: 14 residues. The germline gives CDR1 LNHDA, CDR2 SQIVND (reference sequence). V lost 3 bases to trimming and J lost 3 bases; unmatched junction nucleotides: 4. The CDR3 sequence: CASSISSGKETQYF. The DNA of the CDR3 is TGTGCCAGTAGTATTTCGAGCGGGAAAGAGACCCAGTACTTC. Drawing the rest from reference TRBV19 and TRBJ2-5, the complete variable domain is DGGITQSPKYLFRKEGQNVTLSCEQNLNHDAMYWYRQDPGQGLRLIYYSQIVNDFQKGDIAEGYSVSREKKESFPLTVTSAQKNPTAFYLCASSISSGKETQYFGPGTRLLVL.

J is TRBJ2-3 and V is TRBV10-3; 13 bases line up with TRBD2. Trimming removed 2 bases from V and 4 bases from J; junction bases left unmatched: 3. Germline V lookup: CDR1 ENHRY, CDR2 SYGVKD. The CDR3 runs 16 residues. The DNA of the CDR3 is TGTGCCATCAGTGAGGGACTAGCGGGGGTCGCAGATACGCAGTATTTT. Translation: CAISEGLAGVADTQYF.

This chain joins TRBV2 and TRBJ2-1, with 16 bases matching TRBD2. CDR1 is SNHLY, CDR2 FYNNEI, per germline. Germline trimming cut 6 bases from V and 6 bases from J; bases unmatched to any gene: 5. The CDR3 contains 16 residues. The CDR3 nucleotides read TGTGCCAGCAGAGCGGGACTAGCGGGAGGGTTCAATGAGCAGTTCTTC. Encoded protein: CASRAGLAGGFNEQFF. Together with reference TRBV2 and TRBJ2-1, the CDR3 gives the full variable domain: EPEVTQTPSHQVTQMGQEVILRCVPISNHLYFYWYRQILGQKVEFLVSFYNNEISEKSEIFDDQFSVERPDGSNFTLKIRSTKLEDSAMYFCASRAGLAGGFNEQFFGPGTRLTVL.

The CDR3 DNA follows: TGTGCCAGCAGTGAATCTGGGACAGGGGGCTGGGACTATGGCTACACCTTC. It yields the protein CASSESGTGGWDYGYTF. This chain joins TRBV2 and TRBJ1-2; TRBD1 matches 12 bases. Per the germline V gene, CDR1 is SNHLY and CDR2 is FYNNEI. The CDR3 loop spans 17 amino acids. J was trimmed by 3 bases and V by 2 bases; bases with no gene match: 7.

The CDR3, as DNA: TGTGCCAGCAGTTTATTCTCTCCGGAAAAACTGTTTTTT. This codes for CASSLFSPEKLFF. V gene TRBV28 combines with J gene TRBJ1-4; the D is unclear. This CDR3 spans 13 amino acids. CDR1 and CDR2 (germline): MDHEN, SYDVKM. Between the trimmed V and J ends, which lost 1 base and 8 bases, there was a span of 8 bases.

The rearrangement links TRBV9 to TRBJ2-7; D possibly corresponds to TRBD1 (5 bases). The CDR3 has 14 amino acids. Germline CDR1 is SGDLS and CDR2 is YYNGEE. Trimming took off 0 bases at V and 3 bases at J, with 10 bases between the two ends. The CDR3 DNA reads TGTGCCAGCAGCGTAGATGGGCAGGGCTACGAGCAGTACTTC. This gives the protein CASSVDGQGYEQYF.

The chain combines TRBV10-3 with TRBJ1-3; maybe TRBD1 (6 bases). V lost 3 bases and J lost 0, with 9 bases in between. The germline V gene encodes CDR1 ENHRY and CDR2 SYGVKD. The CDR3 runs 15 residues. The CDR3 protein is CAISDGQSSGNTIYF. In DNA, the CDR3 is TGTGCCATCAGTGATGGACAGAGCTCTGGAAACACCATATATTTT.

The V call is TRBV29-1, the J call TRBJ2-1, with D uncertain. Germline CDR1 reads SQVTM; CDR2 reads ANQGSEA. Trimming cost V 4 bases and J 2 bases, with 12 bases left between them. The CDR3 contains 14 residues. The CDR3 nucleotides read TGCAGCGTTGGCCAAAGCCAAACCTACAATGAGCAGTTCTTC. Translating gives CSVGQSQTYNEQFF.

CDR3 sequence reads: CASSEREGPLNEQFF. CDR3 bases: TGTGCCAGCAGCGAGAGGGAGGGGCCCCTCAATGAGCAGTTCTTC. This chain uses TRBV9 with TRBJ2-1, with 7 positions matching TRBD2. CDR3 size: 15 residues. V trimming: 3 bases; J trimming: 6 bases; junction bases outside the gene matches: 9. Germline values: CDR1 SGDLS, CDR2 YYNGEE.

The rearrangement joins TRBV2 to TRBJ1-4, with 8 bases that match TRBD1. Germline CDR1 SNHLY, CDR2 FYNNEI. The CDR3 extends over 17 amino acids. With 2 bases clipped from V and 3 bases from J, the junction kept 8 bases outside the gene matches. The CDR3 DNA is TGTGCCAGCAGTGAATTGGGGCAGGGGGCTTCTAATGAAAAACTGTTTTTT. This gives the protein CASSELGQGASNEKLFF.

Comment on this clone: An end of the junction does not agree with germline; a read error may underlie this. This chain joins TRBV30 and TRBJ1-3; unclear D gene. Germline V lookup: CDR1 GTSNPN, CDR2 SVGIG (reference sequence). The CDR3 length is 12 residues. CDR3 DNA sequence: TGTGCCTGGAGTTTTCTATCGTACCCCCAGGATTTT. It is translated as CAWSFLSYPQDF.

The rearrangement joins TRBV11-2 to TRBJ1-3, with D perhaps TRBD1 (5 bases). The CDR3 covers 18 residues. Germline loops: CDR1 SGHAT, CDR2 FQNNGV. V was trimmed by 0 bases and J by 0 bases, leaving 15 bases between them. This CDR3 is CASSLDTWQGSSGNTIYF. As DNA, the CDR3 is TGTGCCAGCAGCTTAGATACGTGGCAGGGTAGCTCTGGAAACACCATATATTTT.

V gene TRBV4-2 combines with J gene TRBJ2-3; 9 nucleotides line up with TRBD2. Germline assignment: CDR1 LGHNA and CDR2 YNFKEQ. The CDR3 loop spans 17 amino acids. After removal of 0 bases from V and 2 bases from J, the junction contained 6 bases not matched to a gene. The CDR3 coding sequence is TGTGCCAGCAGCCAAGAGTTTCTAGCGGGGAACACAGATACGCAGTATTTT. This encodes CASSQEFLAGNTDTQYF.